This T cell receptor beta chain was sequenced during a study of T-cell reconstitution after alpha-beta-depleted transplantation in children. Unique molecular identifiers were used to barcode this TCRbeta library. TCRdb reprocessed the PCR reads with MiXCR, giving one entry per CDR3 protein. The sample shows around 530,000 distinct CDR3 sequences, 30% to 35% of them seen only once. The length of the CDR3 is 15 residues. Between the trimmed V and J ends, which lost 7 bases and 0 bases, there was a span of 13 bases. The origin of this receptor is a human donor who donated a stem cell graft to a child with aplastic anemia. Material: PBMCs from the stem cell graft donor, obtained from the stem cell graft. The chain joins TRBV12-3 or TRBV12-4 to TRBJ2-1; D tentatively reads TRBD1 or TRBD2 (6 bases each). The CDR3: CASIRGQSSYNEQFF. CDR3 nucleotide sequence: TGTGCCAGCATCCGGGGGCAGAGCTCCTACAATGAGCAGTTCTTC.